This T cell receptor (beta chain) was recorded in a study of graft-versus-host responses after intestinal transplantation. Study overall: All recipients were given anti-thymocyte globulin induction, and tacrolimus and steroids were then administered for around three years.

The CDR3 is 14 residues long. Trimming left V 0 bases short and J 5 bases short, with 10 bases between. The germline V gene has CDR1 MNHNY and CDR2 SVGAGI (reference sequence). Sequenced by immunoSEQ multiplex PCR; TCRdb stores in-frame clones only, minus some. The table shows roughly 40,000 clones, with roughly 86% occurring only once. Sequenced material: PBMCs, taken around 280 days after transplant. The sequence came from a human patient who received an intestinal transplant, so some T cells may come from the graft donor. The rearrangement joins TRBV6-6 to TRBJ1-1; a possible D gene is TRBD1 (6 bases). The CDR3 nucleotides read TGTGCCAGCAGTTACTCGATTCAGGGGACTGAAGCTTTCTTT. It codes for CASSYSIQGTEAFF.